These 24 T cell receptor beta chains were all obtained from the same sample, sequenced in a study of cytomegalovirus exposure and HLA in healthy donors. Amplification used 60 Vbeta primers and 13 Jbeta primers. TCRdb keeps only in-frame clones here, not all; method: immunoSEQ multiplex PCR. The sample lists about 150,000 clones; around 80% were seen once. Sequencing used PBMCs. These receptors all come from a man younger than 40 in good health and CMV-seropositive.

In this sample, this clone turned up a few times. The gene calls are TRBV28 and TRBJ2-7; TRBD2 matches 8 bases. Germline V gene sequence: CDR1 MDHEN, CDR2 SYDVKM. V shed 7 bases, J shed 0 bases, and the junction held 14 bases outside the gene matches. The length of the CDR3 is 17 residues. CDR3 amino acids: CASTQFPGGGYSYEQYF. CDR3 coding DNA: TGTGCCAGCACGCAATTTCCCGGCGGGGGGTACTCCTACGAGCAGTACTTC.

The count of this clone is one. The chain carries TRBV7-2 and TRBJ2-7; 8 nucleotides line up with TRBD1. J gave up 3 bases and V 5 bases, and 9 bases lay outside the gene matches. This CDR3 is 15 amino acids long. In germline, CDR1 is SGHTA, CDR2 FQGNSA. The CDR3 bases are TGTGCCAGCAGCCTGCGACAGGGGTTACTCTACGAGCAGTACTTC. Protein product: CASSLRQGLLYEQYF.

The rearrangement joins TRBV5-5 to TRBJ1-5; a weak D match, TRBD1 (6 bases). V was pared by 4 bases and J by 6 bases, with 17 bases between. Germline-derived CDR1 and CDR2 are SGHKS and YYEKEE (reference sequence). CDR3 length: 15 residues. CDR3 bases: TGTGCCAGCAGCAAAGGGGGGGGCGGAGGTCAGCCCCAGCATTTT. It yields the protein CASSKGGGGGQPQHF.

The V call is TRBV6-8, the J call TRBJ2-7; possible D gene TRBD1, 5 bases. The CDR3 sequence is 15 residues long. V was clipped by 5 bases and J by 1 base, with 15 bases between them. The V gene's germline CDR1 is MNHGY and CDR2 SAAAGT. In DNA, the CDR3 is TGTGCCAGCAGTCCGGCCCAGGGAACTTCCTACGAGCAGTACTTC. Its protein product is CASSPAQGTSYEQYF.

The rearrangement joins TRBV29-1 to TRBJ2-1, with a possible D match to TRBD1 (6 bases). The CDR3 has 16 residues. CDR1 SQVTM and CDR2 ANQGSEA come from the germline V gene. Trimming cost V 3 bases and J 8 bases, with 23 bases left between them. Here the CDR3 reads CSVDGHRETPSDEQFF. The CDR3 DNA follows: TGCAGCGTTGACGGGCACAGGGAAACCCCAAGCGATGAGCAGTTCTTC.

This clone was observed a handful of times. The chain combines TRBV10-2 with TRBJ2-5, with a tentative D call TRBD2 (6 bases). The CDR3 is 14 residues long. V lost 2 bases, J lost 3 bases, and 10 bases lay in between. Per the germline V gene, CDR1 is WSHSY and CDR2 is SAAADI. The CDR3 nucleotides read TGCGCCAGCAGTGAGGGAGGGCACAAAGAGACCCAGTACTTC. Its translation is CASSEGGHKETQYF.

The CDR3 bases are TGTGCCAGCAGTTCCTCTAGCGGGAGGATTAGGGGGGAAGAGACCCAGTACTTC. This gives the protein CASSSSSGRIRGEETQYF. The chain carries TRBV28 and TRBJ2-5; TRBD2 agrees at 11 bases. Germline CDR1 is MDHEN and CDR2 is SYDVKM. This CDR3 comprises 18 residues. After removal of 4 bases from V and 3 bases from J, the junction contained 13 bases not matched to a gene.

The V and J genes are TRBV28 and TRBJ2-2, with a tentative D call TRBD2 (6 bases). CDR1 and CDR2 (germline): MDHEN, SYDVKM. The ends were cut back, 6 bases at V and 5 bases at J, with 16 bases in the middle. The CDR3 is 15 residues long. The CDR3 bases are TGTGCCAGCAGCTTTATGAGGGGAGGTACCGGGGAGCTGTTTTTT. It specifies CASSFMRGGTGELFF.

The V gene is TRBV6-8, the J gene TRBJ2-7, with 7 nucleotides matching TRBD2. Trimming took 5 bases from V and 2 from J; bases not matched to a gene: 12. CDR3 length equals 16 residues. CDR1 and CDR2 (germline): MNHGY, SAAAGT. CDR3 region: CASSKSGEPNTYEQYF. In DNA, the CDR3 is TGTGCCAGCAGTAAAAGCGGGGAACCTAACACCTACGAGCAGTACTTC.

This chain uses TRBV6-5 with TRBJ1-1; a possible D gene is TRBD1 (6 bases). In germline, CDR1 is MNHEY, CDR2 SVGAGI. V shed 7 bases and J shed 12 bases, with 24 bases lying between them. The CDR3 totals 14 residues. CDR3: CASTRSPEQGLTFF. DNA for the CDR3: TGTGCCAGCACCCGTTCCCCCGAACAGGGTTTAACTTTCTTT.

V is TRBV11-3 and J is TRBJ2-5; D may be TRBD2 (6 bases). Germline CDR1 and CDR2: SGHNT and YENEEA. The CDR3 contains 15 residues. Trimming removed 1 base at V and 0 bases at J, with 9 bases between. CDR3 sequence (DNA): TGTGCCAGCAGCTTAGGCGGGGATAACCAAGAGACCCAGTACTTC. Encoded protein: CASSLGGDNQETQYF.

The gene calls are TRBV19 and TRBJ2-1; the D gene is possibly TRBD2 (6 bases). The CDR3 has 16 residues. Germline assignment: CDR1 LNHDA and CDR2 SQIVND (reference sequence). V gave up 3 bases and J gave up 6 bases, with 18 bases separating them. The CDR3 coding sequence is TGTGCCAGTAGTATGTCCCGACGGAGGGCAGGCAATGAGCAGTTCTTC. Residues: CASSMSRRRAGNEQFF.

This clone appeared once. V and J are TRBV28 and TRBJ1-2; TRBD1 is a possible D gene (5 bases). The V gene lost 2 bases and the J gene lost 7 bases, with 14 bases spanning the gap. The CDR3 runs 14 residues. Germline V gene data show CDR1 as MDHEN and CDR2 as SYDVKM. CDR3 amino acids: CASSLMRRDSGYTF. The CDR3, as DNA: TGTGCCAGCAGTTTAATGCGCAGGGATTCTGGCTACACCTTC.

This clone was detected only once. V usage is TRBV5-1 and J usage is TRBJ2-5, with a weak D call TRBD1 (5 bases). The last part of the DNA fits TRBJ2-7 better; the J call may be wrong. The CDR3 has 14 amino acids. Germline-derived CDR1 and CDR2 are SGHRS and YFSETQ. The CDR3 nucleotides read TGCGCCAGCAGCTTGGCACCAGGACACTACGAGCAGTACTTC. Translation gives CASSLAPGHYEQYF.

The CDR3 DNA is TGTGCCAGCAGCCCCCAGGCGAGGGGCACAGATACGCAGTATTTT. Translated, it gives CASSPQARGTDTQYF. The chain employs TRBV28 and TRBJ2-3, with D perhaps matching TRBD2 (5 bases). Germline V gene data show CDR1 as MDHEN and CDR2 as SYDVKM. The V end was cut by 6 bases, the J end by 1 base, with 14 bases between. This CDR3 spans 15 amino acids.

The rearrangement links TRBV21-1 to TRBJ2-5; the table's D call of TRBD2 was not tested on the DNA. TRBV21-1 is recorded as a pseudogene. The CDR3 contains 16 residues. In DNA form, the CDR3 reads TGTGCCAGGGTAATATGGGGAGGGCAAACTAAAGAGACCCAGTACTTC. Translation gives CARVIWGGQTKETQYF.

With regard to this clone: One end of the junction varies from germline; a read error may be responsible. The V call is TRBV7-9, the J call TRBJ1-5, with 8 bases identical to TRBD1. From germline, CDR1 is SEHNR and CDR2 FQNEAQ (reference sequence). The CDR3 totals 15 residues. The CDR3 DNA reads as TGTTCCAGCAGTCGGGAGGCAGGGGGCGATCAGCCCCAGCATTTT. This sequence encodes CSSSREAGGDQPQHF. The entire variable domain, with the rest obtained from reference TRBV7-9 and TRBJ1-5, is as follows: DTGVSQNPRHKITKRGQNVTFRCDPISEHNRLYWYRQTLGQGPEFLTYFQNEAQLEKSRLLSDRFSAERPKGSFSTLEIQRTEQGDSAMYLCSSSREAGGDQPQHFGDGTRLSIL.

The chain combines TRBV18 with TRBJ1-5; TRBD1 agrees at 7 bases. The CDR3 runs 16 residues. J was trimmed by 2 bases and V by 2 bases; bases with no gene match: 6. The germline CDR1 and CDR2 sequences are KGHSH and LQKENI. The CDR3 spells CASSPVSTGGNQPQHF. CDR3 nucleotides: TGTGCCAGCTCACCAGTCTCCACAGGGGGCAATCAGCCCCAGCATTTT.

The chain joins TRBV10-3 to TRBJ2-1; 7 positions agree with TRBD2. The CDR3 extends over 12 amino acids. CDR1 is ENHRY and CDR2 is SYGVKD in the germline V gene. The V and J ends lost 2 bases and 11 bases, in that order; junction bases with no gene match: 3. This CDR3 reads CAISETSEKQFF. The CDR3 nucleotides are TGTGCCATCAGTGAGACTAGCGAGAAGCAGTTCTTC.

The chain recombines TRBV27 with TRBJ2-7; 8 nucleotides align to TRBD2. Germline V CDR1 and CDR2: MNHEY, SMNVEV (reference sequence). V lost 6 bases to trimming and J lost 4 bases; unmatched junction nucleotides: 11. The CDR3 loop spans 15 amino acids. The CDR3 sequence: CASSYSGLAGYEQYF. CDR3 DNA: TGTGCCAGCAGCTACTCGGGGCTAGCGGGTTACGAGCAGTACTTC.

This clone was seen more than once but under ten times. The gene calls are TRBV2 and TRBJ2-3, with 7 bases lining up with TRBD1. Germline V gene sequence: CDR1 SNHLY, CDR2 FYNNEI. The CDR3 is made up of 17 amino acids. V was clipped by 3 bases and J by 0 bases; unmatched bases: 9. DNA of the CDR3: TGTGCCAGCAGTGACCCCCAGGGGGATAGTAGCACAGATACGCAGTATTTT. Translating it yields CASSDPQGDSSTDTQYF.

This sequence joins TRBV4-2 and TRBJ2-7; tentative D call: TRBD1 (5 bases). Trimming removed 2 bases at V and 2 bases at J, with 13 bases between. From germline, CDR1 is LGHNA and CDR2 YNFKEQ. The CDR3 is 15 residues long. DNA of the CDR3: TGTGCCAGCAGCCAATCCCCCGACAGAGCCTACGAGCAGTACTTC. It yields the protein CASSQSPDRAYEQYF.

The rearrangement joins TRBV18 to TRBJ1-1; TRBD1 aligns across 9 bases. The CDR3 totals 15 residues. Trimming at V came to 5 bases and at J to 2 bases, leaving 6 bases not matched to a gene. Germline CDR1 KGHSH, CDR2 LQKENI. DNA for the CDR3: TGTGCCAGCTCAGCCGACAGGGGGAAAAACACTGAAGCTTTCTTT. It encodes CASSADRGKNTEAFF.

This clone has a handful of counts. This chain links TRBV20-1 with TRBJ1-5, with D possibly TRBD1 on 6 matching bases. V gave up 4 bases and J gave up 9 bases, with 10 bases separating them. The germline V gene encodes CDR1 DFQATT and CDR2 SNEGSKA (reference sequence). The CDR3 totals 11 residues. The CDR3 region has the DNA TGCAGTGCTAACAGGGCCGGGCCCCAGCATTTT. This sequence encodes CSANRAGPQHF.